Below are 3 T cell receptor beta chains sequenced from a single sample in a study of breast tumors, draining lymph nodes, adjacent tissues. TCRdb used MiXCR to reprocess the multiplex PCR reads, holding one entry per CDR3 protein. The sample records tens of thousands of distinct CDR3 sequences, more than 20% being singletons. Sequenced sample: breast tumor tissue. The source of these receptors is a female donor with breast cancer. Some clones in this sample may be carry-over from other donors' samples.

This clonotype was counted at least ten times. J is TRBJ1-3 and V is TRBV6-5; tentative D call: TRBD1 (6 bases). CDR1 and CDR2 from the germline V gene are MNHEY and SVGAGI. There are 16 residues in the CDR3. V lost 3 bases and J lost 2, with 14 bases in between. CDR3 in amino acids: CASSYVGGGTGNTIYF. In DNA form, the CDR3 reads TGTGCCAGCAGTTATGTGGGAGGGGGAACTGGAAACACCATATATTTT.

This rearrangement joins TRBV27 to TRBJ2-6; D is perhaps TRBD1 (5 bases). This CDR3 is built from 17 residues. V was cut by 6 bases and J by 0 bases, with 15 bases left in between. Per the germline V gene, CDR1 is MNHEY and CDR2 is SMNVEV (reference sequence). The CDR3 reads CASRRQGFGSGANVLTF. For the CDR3, the DNA is TGTGCCAGCAGGCGTCAGGGATTTGGCTCTGGGGCCAACGTCCTGACTTTC.

Regarding this clonotype: This could be a read error, since a much larger clone is one nucleotide away. The chain links TRBV6-1 to TRBJ1-6, with 9 bases lining up with TRBD1. The CDR3 runs to 17 residues. V was clipped by 4 bases and J by 3 bases; unmatched bases: 7. Germline-derived CDR1 and CDR2 are MNHNS and SASEGT. The CDR3 is CASSGGTGSFYNSPLHF. The CDR3 DNA is TGTGCCAGCAGTGGGGGGACAGGGAGCTTCTATAATTCACCCCTCCACTTT.